This TCR beta chain was identified in a study of cytomegalovirus exposure and HLA in healthy donors. Study results and caveats: Reports showed the classifier diagnosing cytomegalovirus status with high specificity and sensitivity. With DRB1 most and HLA-C fewest, TCR association rates differed between HLA loci in a later analysis.

Trimming left V 2 bases short and J 6 bases short, with 10 bases between. CDR3 length: 13 amino acids. Germline V gene data show CDR1 as MDHEN and CDR2 as SYDVKM. PCR employed 60 Vbeta and 13 Jbeta primers. Per the original methods: Some 11 million shared chains were among the roughly 78 million unique TCR beta chains that a later analysis counted. Profiled with immunoSEQ multiplex PCR; TCRdb holds only in-frame clones, not every one. V, J and clone size are taken as reported in that table, and D and trimming were inferred from the DNA itself. The sample holds 150,000 to 200,000 clones, around 80% seen once. About this clone itself: Its antigen is unidentified.

The V call is TRBV28, the J call TRBJ1-1, with D unclear. The sample consisted of PBMCs. The TCR sequence derives from a male donor in good health and CMV-seropositive. The chain's CDR3 is CASSLRFNPEAFF. The DNA for the CDR3 is TGTGCCAGCAGTTTACGTTTTAATCCTGAAGCTTTCTTT.